This TCR beta chain was identified during a study of Ad26.COV2.S vaccination and SARS-CoV-2 variants. Study information: Into the muscle, Ad26.COV2.S was dosed once or twice, 56 days apart.

Treatment specified: some 19 received Ad26.COV2.S at low or high dose, single or two shots; 5 received placebo; per-sample allocation not given. Day 63 after the first vaccine or placebo injection was the time point for sampling. Here immunoSEQ multiplex PCR was the method, and the copy in TCRdb shows in-frame clones only, minus some. There are 300,000 to 400,000 clones in the sample; around nine tenths occur only once, and roughly 5% lies in the top ten. This CDR3 spans 14 amino acids. CDR1 is SEHNR and CDR2 is FQNEAQ in the germline V gene (reference sequence). V gave up 5 bases and J gave up 4 bases; unmatched junction bases: 4.

V is TRBV7-9 and J is TRBJ1-5, with 8 bases lining up with TRBD1. The source is a person aged 18-65 years who received the Ad26.COV2.S COVID-19 vaccine or a placebo. Material: peripheral blood, obtained in a trial of Ad26.COV2.S vaccine versus placebo. For the CDR3, the DNA is TGTGCCAGCAGCGTGACAGGGGAAAATCAGCCCCAGCATTTT. It translates to CASSVTGENQPQHF.